The 13 T cell receptor beta chains below come from one sample, sequenced in a study of blood T cell repertoires in COVID-19. Data came from immunoSEQ multiplex PCR; TCRdb stores just in-frame clones and leaves some out. Of around 230,000 clones in the sample, around 82% are singletons; the top ten hold 2% to 3%. The source material was peripheral blood. Every receptor here comes from a woman in her forties with active or convalescent COVID-19.

The J gene is TRBJ2-7, the V gene TRBV30; D call uncertain. V gave up 2 bases and J gave up 3 bases, with 14 bases separating them. Germline-derived CDR1 and CDR2 are GTSNPN and SVGIG (reference sequence). The CDR3 is made up of 14 amino acids. The CDR3 coding sequence is TGTGCCTGGAGTCGTGAAACACTAATCTACGAGCAGTACTTC. Translated: CAWSRETLIYEQYF.

The chain carries TRBV11-2 and TRBJ1-4; 9 bases line up with TRBD1. Losses at the gene ends were 4 bases for V and 11 bases for J; bases not matched to a gene: 8. The length of the CDR3 is 14 residues. The germline gives CDR1 SGHAT, CDR2 FQNNGV. The CDR3 DNA reads as TGTGCCAGCAGCTCGACAGGGGGAGGGGGGAAACTGTTTTTT. Its translation: CASSSTGGGGKLFF. The complete variable domain, with remaining parts taken from reference TRBV11-2 and TRBJ1-4, reads EAGVAQSPRYKIIEKRQSVAFWCNPISGHATLYWYQQILGQGPKLLIQFQNNGVVDDSQLPKDRFSAERLKGVDSTLKIQPAKLEDSAVYLCASSSTGGGGKLFFGSGTQLSVL.

CDR3 loop: CASSSPGPGNYGYTF. CDR3 nucleotide sequence: TGTGCCAGCAGTTCCCCAGGGCCAGGGAACTATGGCTACACCTTC. This chain links TRBV27 with TRBJ1-2; D may be TRBD1 (5 bases). The CDR3 consists of 15 residues. The V end lost 4 bases, the J end lost 2 bases, and 14 bases lay between the germline ends. Per the germline V gene, CDR1 is MNHEY and CDR2 is SMNVEV (reference sequence).

This clone has just one count. The V gene is TRBV3-1 (or the pseudogene TRBV3-2), the J gene TRBJ2-7, with TRBD2 identical over 14 bases. Per germline, CDR1 LGHDT and CDR2 YNNKEL (reference sequence). This CDR3 has 15 residues. With V trimmed by 4 bases and J by 6 bases, 5 bases remained unmatched. CDR3 bases: TGTGCCAGCAGCCTTAATGGACTAGCGGGAGGCGAGCAGTACTTC. Amino acid sequence: CASSLNGLAGGEQYF.

This chain links TRBV10-1 with TRBJ2-1, with D possibly being TRBD1 (5 bases). The V gene's germline CDR1 is WNHNN and CDR2 SYGVQD (reference sequence). This CDR3 has 12 amino acids. V was cut by 5 bases and J by 7 bases, with 9 bases left in between. CDR3 sequence (DNA): TGCGCCAGCAGTACGACAGTGAATGAGCAGTTCTTC. This gives the protein CASSTTVNEQFF.

V and J are TRBV2 and TRBJ1-4; 8 bases line up with TRBD1. Looked up from germline, CDR1 is SNHLY and CDR2 is FYNNEI. Trimming cost V 2 bases and J 2 bases; bases outside gene matches: 4. This CDR3 contains 16 residues. CDR3 residues: CASSEQGARTNEKLFF. The CDR3 DNA reads TGTGCCAGCAGTGAACAGGGGGCTAGGACTAATGAAAAACTGTTTTTT. The variable domain in full, with the rest retrieved from reference TRBV2 and TRBJ1-4, is EPEVTQTPSHQVTQMGQEVILRCVPISNHLYFYWYRQILGQKVEFLVSFYNNEISEKSEIFDDQFSVERPDGSNFTLKIRSTKLEDSAMYFCASSEQGARTNEKLFFGSGTQLSVL.

The CDR3 nucleotides read TGTGCCATCAGTGAAGCGACCCTCAATGAGCAGTTCTTC. Translated: CAISEATLNEQFF. J is TRBJ2-1 and V is TRBV10-3; D gene ambiguous. The ends were cut back, 3 bases at V and 6 bases at J, with 9 bases in the middle. CDR3 length: 13 residues. CDR1 and CDR2 from the germline V gene are ENHRY and SYGVKD.

The rearrangement joins TRBV19 to TRBJ1-2; D not resolved. V was trimmed by 6 bases and J by 3 bases, leaving 8 bases between them. This CDR3 region has 12 residues. Germline CDR1 reads LNHDA; CDR2 reads SQIVND (reference sequence). DNA for the CDR3: TGTGCCAGTAGCCCACACGACTATGGCTACACCTTC. It translates to CASSPHDYGYTF.

The J gene is TRBJ2-3, the V gene TRBV4-3; the D gene is possibly TRBD2 (5 bases). V gave up 1 base and J gave up 3 bases, with 11 bases separating them. The CDR3 has 15 amino acids. The germline CDR1 and CDR2 sequences are LGHNA and YSLEER. DNA for the CDR3: TGCGCCAGCAGCCAAGGGCCAGGAGGTACAGATACGCAGTATTTT. It codes for CASSQGPGGTDTQYF.

The chain uses TRBV19 and TRBJ1-2; 7 bases line up with TRBD1. CDR1 and CDR2 from the germline V gene are LNHDA and SQIVND (reference sequence). CDR3 size: 14 residues. With 2 bases clipped from V and 2 bases from J, the junction kept 2 bases outside the gene matches. The CDR3 region is CASSILQGNYGYTF. CDR3 sequence (DNA): TGTGCCAGTAGTATACTACAGGGGAACTATGGCTACACCTTC.

Concerning this clone itself: The junction and the germline gene differ at one end; a read error may be behind it. The chain couples TRBV18 to TRBJ2-5; tentatively, D is TRBD2 (6 bases). Per germline, CDR1 KGHSH and CDR2 LQKENI. The CDR3 runs 15 residues. CDR3 residues: CAGSSSEGQGETQYF. In DNA form, the CDR3 reads TGTGCCGGCTCGTCCTCGGAGGGGCAGGGAGAGACCCAGTACTTC.

The chain has TRBV5-4 and TRBJ2-5; D is unclear. The germline gives CDR1 SGHNT, CDR2 YYREEE (reference sequence). V was pared by 2 bases and J by 5 bases, with 10 bases between. CDR3 length equals 13 residues. For the CDR3, the DNA is TGTGCCAGCAGCTTAGAGGATTGGGAGACCCAGTACTTC. Its translation: CASSLEDWETQYF. Looking up the rest from reference TRBV5-4 and TRBJ2-5 gives the full variable domain: ETGVTQSPTHLIKTRGQQVTLRCSSQSGHNTVSWYQQALGQGPQFIFQYYREEENGRGNFPPRFSGLQFPNYSSELNVNALELDDSALYLCASSLEDWETQYFGPGTRLLVL.

This clone was picked up a small number of times. The chain employs TRBV6-5 and TRBJ1-5, with 8 bases lining up with TRBD1. The ends lost 4 bases at V and 6 bases at J; junction bases unmatched: 5. The CDR3 spans 14 residues. Germline V CDR1 and CDR2: MNHEY, SVGAGI. Written as DNA, the CDR3 is TGTGCCAGCAGTTTCACAGGGGGATCTCAGCCCCAGCATTTT. As protein: CASSFTGGSQPQHF.